A selection of T cell receptor beta chains follows, all from one sample in a study of PD-L1 blockade in urothelial cancer. Clones were sequenced by immunoSEQ multiplex PCR, and TCRdb holds only the in-frame ones, with some missing. The sample lists tens of thousands of clones, about four fifths seen once, with around 5.7% in the top ten. Specimen: PBMCs, collected around atezolizumab (anti-PD-L1) treatment. The receptors stem from a man aged 65 to 85 with urothelial cancer. The CDR3 runs from the conserved cysteine through the conserved F or W. D genes are given only for firm matches. Rows give clone size only sometimes, using once, few, many, or a class for an expanded clone.

CASSLDELGGELFF | TGCGCCAGCAGCTTGGACGAGCTTGGCGGGGAGCTGTTTTTT | NA | NA | TRBJ2-2 | TRBV5-1
CASRYLRQGLNTEAFF | TGTGCCAGCAGATACCTCCGACAGGGGTTGAACACTGAAGCTTTCTTT | NA | TRBD1 | TRBJ1-1 | TRBV6-5
CASSALNEQFF | TGTGCCAGCAGTGCGTTAAATGAGCAGTTCTTC | NA | NA | TRBJ2-1 | TRBV2
CASSLNSQETQYF | TGTGCCAGCAGCTTAAACAGCCAAGAGACCCAGTACTTC | NA | NA | TRBJ2-5 | TRBV11-2
CASSLGTSAYNEQFF | TGTGCCAGCAGCTTGGGGACTAGCGCATACAATGAGCAGTTCTTC | NA | TRBD2 | TRBJ2-1 | TRBV5-4
CASSQEPAGAWADTQYF | TGTGCCAGCAGCCAAGAACCAGCGGGAGCTTGGGCAGATACGCAGTATTTT | NA | TRBD2 | TRBJ2-3 | TRBV14
CASSQNRGNFGETQYF | TGTGCCAGCTCACAAAACAGGGGTAATTTTGGAGAGACCCAGTACTTC | NA | TRBD1 | TRBJ2-5 | TRBV18
CASSFRGAVEQYF | TGTGCCAGCAGCTTCCGTGGGGCGGTAGAGCAGTACTTC | NA | NA | TRBJ2-7 | TRBV7-8
CASRASGFYYGYTF | TGTGCCAGCAGAGCTTCGGGGTTTTACTATGGCTACACCTTC | NA | NA | TRBJ1-2 | TRBV6-1
CASSLYSSGGAQDTQYF | TGTGCCAGCAGTTTATATAGTAGCGGGGGGGCACAAGATACGCAGTATTTT | NA | TRBD2 | TRBJ2-3 | TRBV27
CASSLGRGTNQPQHF | TGTGCCAGCAGCTTAGGCAGGGGAACTAATCAGCCCCAGCATTTT | NA | NA | TRBJ1-5 | TRBV7-2
CASRQSLYGYTF | TGTGCCAGTAGACAGAGCTTATATGGCTACACCTTC | NA | NA | TRBJ1-2 | TRBV6-1
CASKPGGIDQPQHF | TGTGCCAGTAAACCCGGGGGGATAGATCAGCCCCAGCATTTT | NA | NA | TRBJ1-5 | TRBV19
CASSKSVYSNQPQHF | TGTGCCAGTAGTAAGTCAGTTTATAGCAATCAGCCCCAGCATTTT | few | NA | TRBJ1-5 | TRBV19
CASSGGGAPYNEQFF | TGTGCCAGCAGCGGCGGGGGGGCCCCGTACAATGAGCAGTTCTTC | few | TRBD2 | TRBJ2-1 | TRBV7-9
CASRQPRESGGDTQYF | TGTGCCAGCAGACAACCGCGGGAGAGCGGAGGAGATACGCAGTATTTT | NA | TRBD2 | TRBJ2-3 | TRBV6-4
CASSLETGANTEAFF | TGCGCCAGCAGCTTAGAGACAGGGGCAAACACTGAAGCTTTCTTT | NA | TRBD1 | TRBJ1-1 | TRBV5-1
CASSQGTGGAGYGYTF | TGTGCCAGCAGCCAAGGGACAGGGGGCGCGGGCTATGGCTACACCTTC | few | TRBD1 | TRBJ1-2 | TRBV7-8
CASRVGTGHTGELFF | TGTGCCAGCCGGGTGGGGACAGGGCACACCGGGGAGCTGTTTTTT | once | TRBD1 | TRBJ2-2 | TRBV5-6
CASSLDSNYGYTF | TGCGCCAGCAGCTTGGACAGCAACTATGGCTACACCTTC | NA | NA | TRBJ1-2 | TRBV5-1
CASSLTGIETQYF | TGCGCCAGCAGCCTGACAGGGATCGAGACCCAGTACTTC | NA | TRBD1 | TRBJ2-5 | TRBV10-2
CASSTAQGSSYNEQFF | TGTGCCAGCAGCACCGCACAGGGGTCGTCCTACAATGAGCAGTTCTTC | NA | NA | TRBJ2-1 | TRBV21-1
CASSGGTGGPYEQYF | TGTGCCAGCAGTGGCGGGACAGGGGGACCTTACGAGCAGTACTTC | NA | TRBD1 | TRBJ2-7 | TRBV25-1
CASSLITGGQGFYNEQFF | TGTGCCAGCAGTTTAATTACGGGAGGCCAGGGATTCTACAATGAGCAGTTCTTC | few | TRBD2 | TRBJ2-1 | TRBV28
CASTATGGIYGYTF | TGTGCCAGTACCGCCACAGGGGGAATCTATGGCTACACCTTC | few | TRBD1 | TRBJ1-2 | TRBV19
CASSSGREDKNIQYF | TGTGCCAGCAGCTCCGGGCGGGAAGACAAAAACATTCAGTACTTC | NA | NA | TRBJ2-4 | TRBV5-4
CASRLTGGGEKLFF | TGCGCCAGCAGACTGACAGGGGGAGGTGAAAAACTGTTTTTT | NA | TRBD1 | TRBJ1-4 | TRBV5-1
CASSLASGSPLLNTGELFF | TGTGCCAGCAGCTTGGCTAGCGGGAGCCCCCTACTGAACACCGGGGAGCTGTTTTTT | NA | TRBD2 | TRBJ2-2 | TRBV5-4
CASSSPGQGIQGYTF | TGTGCCAGCAGCTCACCGGGACAGGGTATACAGGGCTACACCTTC | NA | TRBD1 | TRBJ1-2 | TRBV7-9
CASSEQGASEQYF | TGTGCCAGCAGTGAACAGGGGGCAAGTGAGCAGTACTTC | NA | TRBD1 | TRBJ2-7 | TRBV6-1
CASSASTDTQYF | TGTGCCAGCAGCGCTAGCACAGATACGCAGTATTTT | NA | NA | TRBJ2-3 | TRBV9
CASSRQGRGEKLFF | TGTGCCAGCAGCCGACAGGGAAGGGGTGAAAAACTGTTTTTT | once | TRBD1 | TRBJ1-4 | TRBV5-4
CASRHGTGNNEQFF | TGTGCCAGCAGACACGGGACAGGGAACAATGAGCAGTTCTTC | NA | TRBD1 | TRBJ2-1 | TRBV6-6
CASSLYSGSSTYNEQFF | TGTGCCAGCAGCTTATATAGCGGGAGTAGCACCTACAATGAGCAGTTCTTC | NA | TRBD2 | TRBJ2-1 | TRBV11-3
CASTLGQGVSGNTIYF | TGTGCCAGTACCCTTGGACAGGGGGTTTCTGGAAACACCATATATTTT | NA | TRBD1 | TRBJ1-3 | TRBV19
CSVGAGGQGDTQYF | TGCAGCGTTGGAGCGGGGGGGCAGGGAGATACGCAGTATTTT | NA | TRBD2 | TRBJ2-3 | TRBV29-1
CASSARQGISYEQYF | TGTGCCAGCAGCGCCCGACAGGGAATCTCCTACGAGCAGTACTTC | NA | TRBD1 | TRBJ2-7 | TRBV9
CASSPTTGQGVGELFF | TGTGCCAGCTCACCGACTACGGGACAGGGGGTCGGGGAGCTGTTTTTT | NA | TRBD1 | TRBJ2-2 | TRBV18
CASSEDRDQGPQHF | TGTGCCAGCAGTGAAGACAGGGACCAAGGGCCCCAGCATTTT | NA | NA | TRBJ1-5 | TRBV6-1
CASSFGQGAEKLFF | TGCGCCAGCAGCTTTGGTCAGGGGGCTGAAAAACTGTTTTTT | NA | TRBD1 | TRBJ1-4 | TRBV5-1